The rows below give T cell receptor beta chains drawn from one sample of a study of identical twins. Each CDR3 protein gets one entry after TCRdb re-called the 5' RACE reads with MiXCR. The sample consists of roughly 250,000 distinct CDR3 sequences, about 7% of them appearing once. In addition, the sample was reused for a study of yellow fever vaccine responses in identical twins.

The sample comprised memory (CD45RO+) T cells sorted from blood. Every receptor here comes from a woman aged 18-29 years in good health. Both conserved end residues are part of each CDR3. The D gene is left open where the match is weak. Clone size is not always given. Where it is, it says once, few, many or a class for expanded clones.

length	J	V	size	D	CDR3	DNA
15	TRBJ2-3	TRBV5-1	many	-	CASSFGRPGTDTQYF	TGCGCCAGCAGCTTCGGCCGGCCGGGCACAGATACGCAGTATTTT
16	TRBJ2-3	TRBV3-1	few	TRBD2	CASSLSASGGTDTQYF	TGTGCCAGCAGCCTCTCCGCTAGCGGGGGCACAGATACGCAGTATTTT
12	TRBJ1-2	TRBV12-3/TRBV12-4	few	-	CASTRTGYGYTF	TGTGCCAGCACCCGGACGGGTTATGGTTACACCTTC
14	TRBJ1-5	TRBV12-3/TRBV12-4	-	-	CASSLGWRDQPQHF	TGTGCCAGCAGTTTAGGGTGGAGAGATCAGCCCCAGCATTTT
15	TRBJ1-4	TRBV12-3/TRBV12-4	many	TRBD1	CASSWGTGENEKLFF	TGTGCCAGCAGTTGGGGGACAGGGGAGAATGAAAAACTGTTTTTT
15	TRBJ2-1	TRBV24-1	few	-	CATSEIAERYNEQFF	TGTGCCACCAGTGAGATAGCGGAGCGCTACAATGAGCAGTTCTTC
14	TRBJ1-6	TRBV2	-	-	CASRGLDGNSPLHF	TGTGCCAGCAGGGGCTTGGACGGGAATTCACCCCTCCACTTT
14	TRBJ2-1	TRBV24-1	-	TRBD2	CATSGREGRNEQFF	TGTGCCACCAGTGGGCGGGAGGGTCGCAATGAGCAGTTCTTC
14	TRBJ2-3	TRBV12-3/TRBV12-4	many	TRBD1	CASSSQTGYDTQYF	TGTGCCAGCAGTTCGCAGACAGGGTATGATACGCAGTATTTT
14	TRBJ2-7	TRBV19	few	TRBD1	CASRPGQGIYEQYF	TGTGCCAGTCGACCGGGACAGGGGATATACGAGCAGTACTTC
16	TRBJ2-2	TRBV9	few	TRBD2	CASSVGLAGNTGELFF	TGTGCCAGCAGCGTCGGACTAGCGGGGAACACCGGGGAGCTGTTTTTT
15	TRBJ2-7	TRBV12-3/TRBV12-4	few	-	CASSLGGGRADEQYF	TGTGCCAGCAGTTTAGGAGGGGGGAGGGCCGACGAGCAGTACTTC
13	TRBJ2-7	TRBV28	many	-	CASTDSGSYEQYF	TGTGCCAGCACCGATTCGGGGAGCTACGAGCAGTACTTC
14	TRBJ2-3	TRBV24-1	-	-	CATRGTDSTDTQYF	TGTGCCACCAGGGGAACGGATAGCACAGATACGCAGTATTTT
13	TRBJ2-1	TRBV7-3	many	TRBD2	CASSSGTSGDQFF	TGTGCCAGCAGCTCTGGGACTAGCGGTGATCAGTTCTTC
13	TRBJ1-2	TRBV5-1	-	-	CASSSTASGGYTF	TGCGCCAGCAGCTCGACGGCTAGCGGTGGCTACACCTTC
15	TRBJ2-3	TRBV5-1	-	TRBD2	CASSEMRREGDTQYF	TGCGCCAGCAGCGAGATGCGGCGGGAGGGGGATACGCAGTATTTT
14	TRBJ2-1	TRBV12-3/TRBV12-4	few	-	CASTIRGPYNEQFF	TGTGCCAGCACTATTCGCGGGCCCTACAATGAGCAGTTCTTC
14	TRBJ1-1	TRBV27	few	TRBD1	CASSPLYRGSEAFF	TGTGCCAGCAGTCCTCTTTACAGGGGGAGTGAAGCTTTCTTT
15	TRBJ2-1	TRBV5-1	-	-	CVSTKPGTRYNGQFF	TGCGTCAGCACCAAGCCGGGGACACGGTACAATGGGCAGTTCTTC
15	TRBJ2-5	TRBV24-1	-	-	CATSGAGRNQETQYF	TGTGCCACCAGTGGTGCGGGGCGAAACCAAGAGACCCAGTACTTC
16	TRBJ2-6	TRBV18	-	-	CASSPASTSGANVLTF	TGTGCCAGCTCACCGGCCAGCACCTCTGGGGCCAACGTCCTGACTTTC
16	TRBJ1-5	TRBV6-1	-	-	CASSEQGKIINQPQHF	TGTGCCAGCAGTGAACAGGGCAAAATAATCAATCAGCCCCAGCATTTT
16	TRBJ2-3	TRBV2	few	-	CASSDRGLDRTDTQYF	TGTGCCAGCAGTGACAGGGGTCTCGACCGCACAGATACGCAGTATTTT
11	TRBJ2-3	TRBV2	few	-	CATKNTDTQYF	TGTGCCACCAAGAACACAGATACGCAGTATTTT
14	TRBJ1-3	TRBV29-1	many	-	CSASDSLSGNTIYF	TGCAGCGCTTCGGACAGCCTCTCTGGAAACACCATATATTTT
14	TRBJ1-6	TRBV12-3/TRBV12-4	many	-	CASSFGRLGSPLHF	TGTGCCAGCAGTTTCGGCAGGCTAGGGTCCCCCCTCCACTTT
17	TRBJ2-2	TRBV7-2	many	-	CASSLAHGGVNTGELFF	TGTGCCAGCAGCTTAGCGCATGGCGGGGTGAACACCGGGGAGCTGTTTTTT
12	TRBJ2-7	TRBV12-3/TRBV12-4	few	-	CASSFGRYEQYF	TGTGCCAGCAGTTTTGGGCGCTACGAGCAGTACTTC
12	TRBJ2-5	TRBV2	-	-	CASGLGVETQYF	TGTGCCAGCGGGCTGGGTGTGGAGACCCAGTACTTC
15	TRBJ1-5	TRBV6-1	many	TRBD1	CASSTGQGDNQPQHF	TGTGCCAGCAGTACGGGACAGGGCGACAATCAGCCCCAGCATTTT
17	TRBJ2-5	TRBV10-2	few	TRBD2	CASSESLGGLAGETQYF	TGCGCCAGCAGTGAGTCATTAGGAGGACTAGCGGGCGAGACCCAGTACTTC
16	TRBJ1-5	TRBV4-2	few	-	CASSLRGRENNQPQHF	TGTGCCAGCAGCCTCCGAGGGCGGGAAAACAATCAGCCCCAGCATTTT
16	TRBJ1-2	TRBV6-5	many	TRBD1	CASSYSWTGGNYGYTF	TGTGCCAGCAGTTACTCTTGGACAGGGGGGAACTATGGCTACACCTTC
14	TRBJ2-7	TRBV7-2	many	TRBD2	CASRSSGRDGEQYF	TGTGCCAGCAGATCCAGCGGGAGGGATGGCGAGCAGTACTTC
15	TRBJ2-5	TRBV6-1	few	-	CASSEGGGSQETQYF	TGTGCCAGCAGTGAAGGGGGAGGATCTCAAGAGACCCAGTACTTC
15	TRBJ2-5	TRBV7-6	-	-	CASSLAVGAGETQYF	TGTGCCAGCAGCTTAGCTGTGGGCGCGGGAGAGACCCAGTACTTC
18	TRBJ2-6	TRBV2	many	TRBD2	CASSPLAGAGSGANVLTF	TGTGCCAGCAGCCCACTAGCGGGGGCTGGCTCTGGGGCCAACGTCCTGACTTTC
16	TRBJ1-4	TRBV21-1	-	-	CASSITTDRRGEKLFF	TGTGCCAGCAGCATCACCACAGACAGGCGTGGTGAAAAACTGTTTTTT
15	TRBJ2-2	TRBV6-1	-	-	CASSETDGNTGELFF	TGTGCCAGCAGTGAGACGGACGGGAACACCGGGGAGCTGTTTTTT
15	TRBJ2-5	TRBV5-1	few	-	CASKGTPGQQETQYF	TGCGCCAGCAAAGGGACACCGGGACAACAAGAGACCCAGTACTTC
16	TRBJ2-3	TRBV11-2	many	-	CASSLRAGTLRDTQYF	TGTGCCAGCAGCTTGAGGGCCGGGACCCTTCGGGATACGCAGTATTTT
18	TRBJ2-1	TRBV20-1	many	TRBD2	CSAVPLAGGPRSYNEQFF	TGCAGTGCCGTACCACTAGCGGGAGGGCCACGGAGCTACAATGAGCAGTTCTTC